The 30 T cell receptor beta chains presented below share a single source sample, sequenced in a study of blood T cell repertoires in COVID-19 (dated by TCRdb to about 2020). The library was obtained by the immunoSEQ multiplex PCR assay. This is the immuneACCESS table as TCRdb keeps it, with only in-frame sequences that have V and J called. A part of the clones is gone; compared with another copy, unresolved V genes explain less than half, and the rest is unexplained. This sample comprises approximately 250,000 clones, approximately 90% of them detected only once. The ten largest clones capture about 2% of the sample. Sequencing used peripheral blood. The origin of the receptors is a man aged 25-40 years who had recovered from COVID-19.

The J gene is TRBJ2-7, the V gene TRBV19; 9 nucleotides agree with TRBD1. The CDR3 runs to 14 residues. Germline trimming cut 6 bases from V and 5 bases from J; bases unmatched to any gene: 8. Looked up from germline, CDR1 is LNHDA and CDR2 is SQIVND (reference sequence). CDR3 residues: CASRGPGQGNEQYF. The CDR3, as DNA: TGTGCCAGTAGGGGACCGGGACAGGGAAACGAGCAGTACTTC.

In this sample, this clone turned up once. The chain recombines TRBV12-3 or TRBV12-4 with TRBJ1-1; D is perhaps TRBD1 (6 bases). The V gene lost 6 bases and the J gene lost 8 bases, with 13 bases spanning the gap. This CDR3 has 12 residues. The chain's CDR3 is CASSLEGTEAFF. The CDR3 bases are TGTGCCAGCAGCCTTGAGGGGACAGAAGCTTTCTTT.

V and J are TRBV28 and TRBJ1-5, with 11 bases fitting TRBD1. Germline V gene sequence: CDR1 MDHEN, CDR2 SYDVKM. CDR3 length: 15 amino acids. The trim removed 6 bases at V and 1 base at J, leaving 2 bases unmatched. This CDR3 is CASSGTGGSNQPQHF. In DNA form, the CDR3 reads TGTGCCAGCAGCGGGACAGGGGGAAGCAATCAGCCCCAGCATTTT.

V usage is TRBV5-5 and J usage is TRBJ1-5; no reliable D call. V was shortened by 1 base and J by 0 bases, with 11 bases between the two germline ends. The CDR3 length is 16 residues. Per germline, CDR1 SGHKS and CDR2 YYEKEE (reference sequence). CDR3 bases: TGTGCCAGCAGCTTGTGGCCAGAATATAGCAATCAGCCCCAGCATTTT. Protein: CASSLWPEYSNQPQHF.

V and J are TRBV7-9 and TRBJ1-4, with D tentatively TRBD1 (5 bases). The CDR3 runs to 14 residues. The germline gives CDR1 SEHNR, CDR2 FQNEAQ (reference sequence). V was trimmed by 3 bases and J by 6 bases, leaving 11 bases between them. The CDR3 spells CASSFSRDDEKLFF. For the CDR3, the DNA is TGTGCCAGCAGCTTCTCCAGGGATGATGAAAAACTGTTTTTT.

The rearrangement uses TRBV18 and TRBJ2-2, with 11 bases aligning to TRBD2. The CDR3 has 17 amino acids. J lost 2 bases, V lost 1 base, and 3 bases had no gene match. Germline CDR1 KGHSH, CDR2 LQKENI. The CDR3 reads CASSPLAGGINTGELFF. In nucleotides, the CDR3 is TGTGCCAGCTCACCACTAGCGGGGGGGATCAACACCGGGGAGCTGTTTTTT.

This chain connects TRBV5-1 to TRBJ2-5; 7 bases line up with TRBD1. The V segment lost 7 bases and the J segment 4 bases; nucleotides outside the gene matches: 7. CDR3 length: 13 amino acids. CDR1 is SGHRS, CDR2 YFSETQ, per germline. The CDR3 region has the DNA TGCGCCAGCGACACAGGGGTTCGAGAGACCCAGTACTTC. Translated: CASDTGVRETQYF.

This rearrangement joins TRBV6-5 to TRBJ2-7; D is unresolved. This CDR3 region has 15 residues. V was cut by 2 bases and J by 2 bases, with 13 bases left in between. CDR1 MNHEY and CDR2 SVGAGI come from the germline V gene. The CDR3 spells CASSYAGRWTYEQYF. Written as DNA, the CDR3 is TGTGCCAGCAGTTACGCAGGCAGGTGGACCTACGAGCAGTACTTC.

V is TRBV18 and J is TRBJ1-2; 8 bases line up with TRBD1. V dropped 3 bases and J dropped 4; count of bases not matched to a gene: 10. Germline CDR1 is KGHSH and CDR2 is LQKENI. The CDR3 has 16 residues. For the CDR3, the DNA is TGTGCCAGCTCACCGATCCTCAGACAGGGGACCTATGGCTACACCTTC. Translated: CASSPILRQGTYGYTF. Full variable domain (rest looked up from reference TRBV18 and TRBJ1-2): NAGVMQNPRHLVRRRGQEARLRCSPMKGHSHVYWYRQLPEEGLKFMVYLQKENIIDESGMPKERFSAEFPKEGPSILRIQQVVRGDSAAYFCASSPILRQGTYGYTFGSGTRLTVV.

In this sample, this clone turned up once. The chain carries TRBV19 and TRBJ1-2, with 7 bases lining up with TRBD1. The germline CDR1 and CDR2 sequences are LNHDA and SQIVND (reference sequence). The ends lost 5 bases at V and 0 bases at J; junction bases unmatched: 3. The CDR3 extends over 14 amino acids. CDR3 coding DNA: TGTGCCAGTAGTCAGGGGGTCACTAACTATGGCTACACCTTC. Encoded protein: CASSQGVTNYGYTF.

The V gene is TRBV27, the J gene TRBJ1-1; D remains unclear. The CDR3 covers 12 residues. Between the trimmed V and J ends, which lost 7 bases and 1 base, there was a span of 7 bases. CDR1 and CDR2 (germline): MNHEY, SMNVEV (reference sequence). The CDR3 nucleotides read TGTGCCAGCAAGGGAGCGAACACTGAAGCTTTCTTT. Translation gives CASKGANTEAFF.

The V call is TRBV18, the J call TRBJ2-7; D is unresolved. Germline V lookup: CDR1 KGHSH, CDR2 LQKENI. Between the trimmed V and J ends, which lost 0 bases and 0 bases, there was a span of 9 bases. The CDR3 runs to 15 residues. Here the CDR3 reads CASSPPNTVSYEQYF. The CDR3 coding sequence is TGTGCCAGCTCACCACCTAACACCGTCTCCTACGAGCAGTACTTC.

The rearrangement links TRBV7-9 to TRBJ1-1; 11 bases are shared with TRBD1. Germline V CDR1 and CDR2: SEHNR, FQNEAQ (reference sequence). The ends lost 5 bases at V and 6 bases at J; junction bases unmatched: 5. The CDR3 has 14 residues. This CDR3 reads CASSPDRGHPEAFF. CDR3 nucleotide sequence: TGTGCCAGCAGCCCGGACAGGGGGCATCCTGAAGCTTTCTTT.

The chain is built from TRBV13 and TRBJ2-5; tentative D call: TRBD2 (5 bases). CDR3 length equals 15 residues. The ends were cut back, 4 bases at V and 8 bases at J, with 20 bases in the middle. Germline CDR1 is PRHDT and CDR2 is FYEKMQ (reference sequence). CDR3: CASSSLRVGLSTQYF. In nucleotides, the CDR3 is TGTGCCAGCAGCTCCCTGAGGGTAGGGTTATCTACCCAGTACTTC.

The chain combines TRBV19 with TRBJ2-7; TRBD2 aligns across 11 bases. CDR3 length: 14 amino acids. Unmatched junction bases numbered 3, after V lost 4 bases and J lost 4 bases. Germline values: CDR1 LNHDA, CDR2 SQIVND (reference sequence). The CDR3 DNA follows: TGTGCCAGTAGTACTAGCGGGGGGCGTTACGAGCAGTACTTC. Its translation: CASSTSGGRYEQYF.

The chain carries TRBV19 and TRBJ1-1; D not certain. The CDR3 runs 14 residues. CDR1 and CDR2 from the germline V gene are LNHDA and SQIVND (reference sequence). Trimming cost V 4 bases and J 0 bases, with 9 bases left between them. In DNA, the CDR3 is TGTGCCAGTAGTACCACAGAGATGAACACTGAAGCTTTCTTT. Protein: CASSTTEMNTEAFF.

A single count supports this clone. The chain is built from TRBV7-9 and TRBJ2-2; TRBD1 agrees at 9 bases. Trimming took 5 bases from V and 8 from J; bases not matched to a gene: 9. The CDR3 sequence is 15 residues long. From germline, CDR1 is SEHNR and CDR2 FQNEAQ (reference sequence). The CDR3 here is CASSPPGQGRGELFF. CDR3 bases: TGTGCCAGCAGCCCTCCGGGACAGGGTCGTGGGGAGCTGTTTTTT.

The chain has TRBV30 and TRBJ2-1; 7 nucleotides line up with TRBD1. The V gene's germline CDR1 is GTSNPN and CDR2 SVGIG (reference sequence). The CDR3 consists of 15 residues. Trimming removed 7 bases from V and 2 bases from J; junction bases left unmatched: 11. This chain's CDR3 is CASRQGDGTYNEQFF. As DNA, the CDR3 is TGTGCCTCGAGACAGGGCGACGGGACCTACAATGAGCAGTTCTTC. Looking up the rest from reference TRBV30 and TRBJ2-1 gives the full variable domain: SQTIHQWPATLVQPVGSPLSLECTVEGTSNPNLYWYRQAAGRGLQLLFYSVGIGQISSEVPQNLSASRPQDRQFILSSKKLLLSDSGFYLCASRQGDGTYNEQFFGPGTRLTVL.

The rearrangement joins TRBV21-1 to TRBJ2-2; the listed D gene, TRBD1, was not tested against the DNA. TRBV21-1 is a listed pseudogene. The length of the CDR3 is 18 residues. This chain's CDR3 is CASSKRKGDGGDTGELFF. CDR3 bases: TGTGCCAGCAGCAAAAGGAAAGGGGATGGTGGGGACACCGGGGAGCTGTTTTTT.

The chain combines TRBV10-3 with TRBJ2-7, with 8 bases that match TRBD1. The J segment lost 3 bases and the V segment lost 6 bases, leaving 7 bases of the junction unmatched. Germline CDR1 and CDR2: ENHRY and SYGVKD. CDR3 length: 14 residues. The CDR3 spells CAISSGDRRYEQYF. For the CDR3, the DNA is TGTGCCATCAGCTCGGGGGACAGGCGCTACGAGCAGTACTTC.

The rearrangement links TRBV24-1 to TRBJ1-1, with D possibly being TRBD1 (5 bases). CDR1 and CDR2 from the germline V gene are KGHDR and SFDVKD. V was trimmed by 1 base and J by 6 bases, leaving 8 bases between them. The CDR3 runs to 13 residues. The CDR3 loop reads CATSDLGEAEAFF. CDR3 DNA: TGTGCCACCAGTGATTTAGGGGAAGCTGAAGCTTTCTTT.

This chain links TRBV10-2 with TRBJ2-1; 10 nucleotides line up with TRBD2. The germline CDR1 and CDR2 sequences are WSHSY and SAAADI. J was trimmed by 7 bases and V by 7 bases; bases with no gene match: 13. The CDR3 has 16 amino acids. CDR3 nucleotides: TGCGCCAGCAACCCTAGCGGGGGCCGGTTGGCAAATGAGCAGTTCTTC. Encoded protein: CASNPSGGRLANEQFF.

The chain recombines TRBV6-7 with TRBJ1-1; TRBD1 matches at 7 bases. TRBV6-7 carries the ORF label, with uncertain function. V gave up 0 bases and J gave up 6 bases; unmatched junction bases: 10. The CDR3 has 16 amino acids. The CDR3 region is CASSYSIGTVLSEAFF. CDR3 sequence (DNA): TGTGCCAGCAGTTACTCGATAGGGACAGTATTGTCTGAAGCTTTCTTT.

The chain has TRBV6-5 and TRBJ2-5; the D gene is possibly TRBD2 (5 bases). V was cut by 7 bases and J by 9 bases, with 24 bases left in between. This CDR3 has 15 amino acids. Germline V gives CDR1 MNHEY, CDR2 SVGAGI. This CDR3 is CASIPGLWQSSAQYF. In DNA form, the CDR3 reads TGTGCCAGCATCCCAGGACTTTGGCAAAGCTCGGCCCAGTACTTC.

The rearrangement joins TRBV2 to TRBJ1-4, with 9 positions matching TRBD1. The germline V gene encodes CDR1 SNHLY and CDR2 FYNNEI. CDR3 length: 14 amino acids. The junction had 9 bases not matched to a gene; V was cut back by 6 bases and J by 10 bases. The CDR3: CASSPGTGRVKLFF. In DNA form, the CDR3 reads TGTGCCAGCAGCCCCGGGACAGGGAGGGTAAAACTGTTTTTT.

In its sample, this clone was seen once. V gene TRBV6-5 combines with J gene TRBJ2-5; TRBD1 is a possible D gene (5 bases). The germline V gene encodes CDR1 MNHEY and CDR2 SVGAGI. With 6 bases removed from V and 4 bases from J, the gap between germline ends came to 18 bases. The CDR3 extends over 15 amino acids. CDR3 sequence reads: CASREPRAHSETQYF. The DNA for the CDR3 is TGTGCCAGCAGGGAGCCCAGGGCGCACTCAGAGACCCAGTACTTC.

V and J are TRBV7-2 and TRBJ2-5; 9 bases match TRBD1. Losses at the gene ends were 6 bases for V and 7 bases for J; bases not matched to a gene: 3. Looked up from germline, CDR1 is SGHTA and CDR2 is FQGNSA. The CDR3 is 12 amino acids. This CDR3 reads CASSRQGGTQYF. Here the CDR3 DNA reads TGTGCCAGCAGTCGACAGGGGGGGACCCAGTACTTC.

This chain links TRBV19 with TRBJ2-1, with a weak D call TRBD1 (6 bases). The V gene's germline CDR1 is LNHDA and CDR2 SQIVND (reference sequence). This CDR3 spans 15 amino acids. The germline V and J ends were trimmed by 7 bases and 3 bases, with 16 bases remaining between them. The CDR3 DNA follows: TGTGCCAGTACCCAACAGGGTAGCGACTACAATGAGCAGTTCTTC. Protein product: CASTQQGSDYNEQFF.

The chain carries TRBV7-6 and TRBJ2-3; TRBD2 aligns across 15 bases. Trimming took 3 bases from V and 5 from J; bases not matched to a gene: 9. Per germline, CDR1 SGHVS and CDR2 FNYEAQ. There are 18 residues in the CDR3. CDR3 protein: CASSFFLGLAGGRDTQYF. In nucleotides, the CDR3 is TGTGCCAGCAGCTTCTTCCTTGGACTAGCGGGGGGGAGAGATACGCAGTATTTT. The full variable domain, completed using reference TRBV7-6 and TRBJ2-3, is GAGVSQSPRYKVTKRGQDVALRCDPISGHVSLYWYRQALGQGPEFLTYFNYEAQQDKSGLPNDRFSAERPEGSISTLTIQRTEQRDSAMYRCASSFFLGLAGGRDTQYFGPGTRLTVL.

This clone was seen just once. The chain uses TRBV7-2 and TRBJ1-1; 8 nucleotides align to TRBD1. The CDR3 is made up of 17 amino acids. The J segment lost 4 bases and the V segment lost 1 base, leaving 11 bases of the junction unmatched. The V gene's germline CDR1 is SGHTA and CDR2 FQGNSA. CDR3 sequence (DNA): TGTGCCAGCAGCTTAGTCGGGCAGGGGGCTGGGGGCACTGAAGCTTTCTTT. It codes for CASSLVGQGAGGTEAFF.